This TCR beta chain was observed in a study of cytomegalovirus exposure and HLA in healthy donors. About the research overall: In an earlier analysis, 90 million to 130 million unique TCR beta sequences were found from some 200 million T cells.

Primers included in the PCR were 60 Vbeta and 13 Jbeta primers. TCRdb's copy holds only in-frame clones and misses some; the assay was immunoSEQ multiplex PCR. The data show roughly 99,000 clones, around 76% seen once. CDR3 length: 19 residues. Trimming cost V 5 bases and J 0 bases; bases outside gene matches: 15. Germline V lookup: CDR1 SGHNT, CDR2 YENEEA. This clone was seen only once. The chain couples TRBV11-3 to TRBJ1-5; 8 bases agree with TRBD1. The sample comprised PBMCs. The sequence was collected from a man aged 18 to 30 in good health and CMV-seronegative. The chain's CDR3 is CASSERTGQGRVSNQPQHF. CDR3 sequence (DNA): TGTGCCAGCAGCGAACGAACCGGACAGGGCAGAGTTAGCAATCAGCCCCAGCATTTT.